At least ten counts were recorded for the clone carrying this T cell receptor beta chain. The read gets to within 3 residues of the CDR3 end, and the germline J gene fills in the rest. Trimming shortened V by 7 bases and J by 7 bases, and 17 bases separated the two germline ends. There are 13 residues in the CDR3. The sample comes from a study of T cell clonality in common variable immunodeficiency. The method was immunoSEQ multiplex PCR; TCRdb's version includes in-frame clones alone and lacks a portion of them. The sample holds more than 55,000 clones, and no clone turns up only once. The sample was peripheral blood mononuclear cells. The clonotype comes from a person between 18 and 75 years old in good health. V is TRBV5-3 and J is TRBJ1-2; a weak D match, TRBD1 (6 bases). TRBV5-3 counts as an open reading frame of uncertain function. The CDR3 reads CARLNRAGVGYTF. CDR3 DNA (partial): TGTGCCAGACTAAACAGGGCGGGTGTTGGC.